This TCR beta chain was profiled in a study of cytomegalovirus exposure and HLA in healthy donors. The PCR ran on 60 Vbeta and 13 Jbeta primers. Only in-frame clones appear in the TCRdb table, and some are missing; sequencing was by immunoSEQ multiplex PCR. The repertoire holds over 130,000 clones, with 61% as singletons. The V gene's germline CDR1 is MNHNS and CDR2 SASEGT. CDR3 length: 14 amino acids. With 4 bases removed from V and 5 bases from J, the gap between germline ends came to 12 bases. The material sequenced was PBMCs. The genes are TRBV6-1 and TRBJ1-5; D is perhaps TRBD1 (6 bases). The TCR sequence derives from a male donor in good health and CMV-seronegative. The DNA for the CDR3 is TGTGCCAGCAGTGGATGGCAGGGGCATCAGCCCCAGCATTTT. It translates to CASSGWQGHQPQHF.